This T cell receptor (beta chain) was sequenced for a study of T-cell memory formation after mild COVID-19. General observations from the study: Contracting clones from day 15 to 85 had balanced CD4/CD8; later expanders favoured CD4+. A second wave of clones peaked on day 37, and their SARS-CoV-2 specificity went unconfirmed. Chiefly within CM and EM were the contracting CD4+ clones; CD8+ ones were within EMRA.

Turning to this clonotype: Its specificity is unknown.

Germline V gives CDR1 KGHSH, CDR2 LQKENI. This CDR3 spans 16 amino acids. Germline trimming cut 10 bases from V and 6 bases from J; bases unmatched to any gene: 10. TCRalpha and TCRbeta libraries used 5'RACE with constant-segment primers and UMIs. Each CDR3 protein is one row after TCRdb ran MiXCR on the 5' RACE reads. The data hold 200,000 or so distinct CDR3 sequences, with approximately 16% observed a single time. Sequencing input: PBMCs or a T cell subset sorted from them (not recorded which). The gene calls are TRBV18 and TRBJ2-2; TRBD2 aligns across 14 bases. This sequence was found in an adult woman who had mild COVID-19 (a few samples of this study predate the infection). Cell type and time point are not known. CDR3 protein: CATRFGLAGGPGELFF. As DNA, the CDR3 is TGTGCCACCAGATTCGGACTAGCGGGAGGACCCGGGGAGCTGTTTTTT.